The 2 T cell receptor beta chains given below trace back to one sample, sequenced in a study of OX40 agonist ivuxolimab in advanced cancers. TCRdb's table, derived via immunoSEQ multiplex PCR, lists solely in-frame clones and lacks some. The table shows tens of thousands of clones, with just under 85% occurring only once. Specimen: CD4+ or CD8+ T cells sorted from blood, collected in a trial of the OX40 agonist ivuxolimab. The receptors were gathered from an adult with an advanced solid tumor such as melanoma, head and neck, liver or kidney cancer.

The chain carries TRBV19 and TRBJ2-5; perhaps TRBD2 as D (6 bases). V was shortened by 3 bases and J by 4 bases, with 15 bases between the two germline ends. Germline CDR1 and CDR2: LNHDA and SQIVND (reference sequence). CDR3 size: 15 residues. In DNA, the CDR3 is TGTGCCAGTAGTATGCGGGATGCCCTTACAGAGACCCAGTACTTC. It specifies CASSMRDALTETQYF.

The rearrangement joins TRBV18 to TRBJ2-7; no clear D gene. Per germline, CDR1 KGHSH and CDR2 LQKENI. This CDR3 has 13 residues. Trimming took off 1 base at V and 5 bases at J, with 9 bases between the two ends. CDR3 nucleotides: TGTGCCAGCTCACCACTAAAGGATAACGAGCAGTACTTC. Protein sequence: CASSPLKDNEQYF.